This TCR beta chain was observed in a study of cytomegalovirus exposure and HLA in healthy donors. Study-wide findings and caveats: Reported results showed that the classifier diagnosed cytomegalovirus status with high specificity and sensitivity.

Worth noting for this clone: Its antigen is currently unknown.

The study drew the donors from its roughly 120-subject validation cohort, separate from the approximately 700-subject first cohort. Generated by immunoSEQ multiplex PCR, the TCRdb table keeps only in-frame clones and is missing some. The top ten clones hold around 0.69% of a sample with about 82,000 clones, roughly 95% of them seen once. Germline V gene data show CDR1 as SGHTA and CDR2 as FQGNSA. Trimming removed 5 bases from V and 2 bases from J, with 13 bases in between. The CDR3 runs 14 residues. This TCR came from a woman aged 18-29 years in good health and CMV-seronegative. Specimen: PBMCs. The chain combines TRBV7-2 with TRBJ2-7; D may be TRBD1 (6 bases). CDR3 loop: CASSPVGGPYEQYF. As DNA, the CDR3 is TGTGCCAGCAGCCCGGTTGGGGGCCCCTACGAGCAGTACTTC.